The present T cell receptor beta chain was sequenced within a study of shared clonotypes between healthy human individuals (dated by TCRdb to 2018 to 2021). About the full investigation: A couple of women and three men aged 18 to 49 years were included in the cohort. Per donor, three plates each were used for CD4 naive and CD4 memory, two for CD8 naive, and one for CD8 memory. The study deeply sequenced blood TCR repertoires of five healthy adults to estimate repertoire size and the extent of clonotype sharing between individuals. Different laboratories and diverse techniques were used to prepare libraries and sequence TCR repertoires, to increase sequencing depth and limit assay-specific biases. Leukapheresis yielded between about 0.94 and 9.5 billion PBMCs per donor. Results and caveats for the whole study, not just this receptor: The genetic and exposure-history diversity represented was limited by the small number of donors. Even with the large sequencing depth, rarefaction of the sorted-subset datasets indicated that sequencing was incomplete. Higher generation probabilities were observed for clonotypes shared by all four sorted-subset donors than for non-shared clonotypes. Sampling was restricted to blood, and TCR repertoires in tissues likely differ from the TCR repertoires found in blood. Sharing across a handful of donors was observed for approximately 5% of naive CD4, around 3.5% of naive CD8, 2% to 2.5% of memory CD4, and around 0.4% of memory CD8 clonotypes. Naive subsets generally had larger estimated clonotype richness than memory subsets. Based on pairwise subsampling, the degree of clonotype sharing among donors was expected to be affected by sequencing depth.

TCR CDR3 regions were amplified from genomic DNA by multiplex PCR using the deep immunoSEQ assay. For each cell subset, the extracted genomic DNA was distributed evenly across all wells of several immunoSEQ 96-well plates, and each plate served as one replicate. For sorted subsets, 150 to 250 ng genomic DNA, equal to about 30,000 T cell genomes, was loaded into each replicate PCR. The purified libraries were quantified using a Qubit 3.0 fluorometer, sized with a Bioanalyzer 2100, and then quantified again using the KAPA Library Quantification kit. Every immunoSEQ 96-well plate was sequenced on a dedicated single-read 150-cycle Illumina NextSeq 550 flow cell. As for the authors' bioinformatics: Because only junctional sequences without quality scores were contained in the immunoSEQ output, filtering matching that applied to full-length reads could not be performed. To assign V/J genes and CDR3, sequences were annotated against IMGT germline references using PyIR, a Python wrapper for IgBLAST v1.9. Reads were removed for weak V/J assignments (E-value above 1e-6), missing CDR3, stop codons, out-of-frame junctions, or ambiguous translated residues. V3J clonotypes were defined as sequences sharing an identical inferred V gene, J gene, and CDR3 amino acid sequence. Percentage overlap between repertoires was computed as shared unique clonotypes divided by the size of the smaller repertoire. Three approaches were used to assess repertoire richness: RTK rarefaction, the Chao1 estimator, and Recon v2.1 estimates of unobserved clonotypes. Generation probabilities were computed with OLGA for all TCRbeta clonotypes obtained by the gDNA method from four donors. This immuneACCESS table, as held by TCRdb, lists in-frame sequences with V and J called but not all clones. Of the missing ones, under half trace to an unresolved V gene in checked studies; the others have no known cause. That table furnishes V, J and clone size, whereas the DNA furnished D and trimming. In this sample the table shows over 2 million clones, just under 95% of which occur a single time. Of the sample, 0.9% to 1.4% falls within the top ten clones.

Taken from cysteine to phenylalanine, the CDR3 has 13 residues. The entry retains the CDR3 DNA only, 39 bases that are in frame from base 1. V lost 6 bases and J lost 3 bases, and the count of bases not matched to a germline gene is 5. The germline V gene yields SQVTM for CDR1 and ANQGSEA for CDR2. Worth noting for this clone: Its cognate antigen has yet to be identified. Qualities for individual bases were not recorded, and no much larger clone is one base off. The sample has other DNA sequences that encode this CDR3 too.

For the CD8 naive samples, CD45RO-negative cells were positively selected for CCR7, yielding a CD45RA+CCR7+ population from which TemRA cells were excluded. The donors were healthy, HIV-negative adults who had no recently reported acute infections or vaccinations. Only Caucasian adults living in Nashville, Tennessee, USA were represented among the donors. Blood was collected by leukapheresis, and PBMCs were isolated by Ficoll-Histopaque density gradient centrifugation and then cryopreserved in liquid nitrogen vapor phase. Analytical flow cytometry was used to check the purity and quantity of every magnetically sorted T cell population. Genomic DNA was isolated from every sorted fraction and measured by UV absorbance on a Nanodrop 2000c.

The rearranged segments are TRBV29-1 and TRBJ2-7; 10 bases in the junction line up with TRBD1. This clonotype originated in a man younger than 35 in good health. Input material: naive CD8+ T cells sorted from blood. This specimen's cell subset or site label, interpreted: CD45RA+CCR7+. The nucleotide sequence reads as follows: TGCAGCGTGCGGACAGGGGGAGGCTACGAGCAGTACTTC. The resulting protein is CSVRTGGGYEQYF.